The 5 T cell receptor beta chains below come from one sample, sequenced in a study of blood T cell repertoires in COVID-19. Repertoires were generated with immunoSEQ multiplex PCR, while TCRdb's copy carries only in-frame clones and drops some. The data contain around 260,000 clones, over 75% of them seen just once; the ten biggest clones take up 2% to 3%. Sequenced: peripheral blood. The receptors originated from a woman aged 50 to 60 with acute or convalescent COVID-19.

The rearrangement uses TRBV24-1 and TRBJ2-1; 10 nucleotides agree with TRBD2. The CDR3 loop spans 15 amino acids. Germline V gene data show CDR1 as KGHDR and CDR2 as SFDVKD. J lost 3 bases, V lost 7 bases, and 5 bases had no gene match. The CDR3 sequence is CATSGLAGDYNEQFF. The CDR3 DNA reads TGTGCCACCAGCGGGCTAGCGGGAGACTACAATGAGCAGTTCTTC.

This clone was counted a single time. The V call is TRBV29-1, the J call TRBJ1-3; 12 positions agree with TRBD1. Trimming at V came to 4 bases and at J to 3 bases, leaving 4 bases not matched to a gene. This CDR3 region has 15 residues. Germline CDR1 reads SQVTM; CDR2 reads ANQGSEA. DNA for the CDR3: TGCAGCGTTGGGGGGACAGGGGGCTATGGAAACACCATATATTTT. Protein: CSVGGTGGYGNTIYF.

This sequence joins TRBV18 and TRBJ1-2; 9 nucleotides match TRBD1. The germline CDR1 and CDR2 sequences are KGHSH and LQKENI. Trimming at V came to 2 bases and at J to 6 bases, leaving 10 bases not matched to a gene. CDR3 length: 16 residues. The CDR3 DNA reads TGTGCCAGCTCACCATCCCCGGGACAGGGAAACCATGGCTACACCTTC. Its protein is CASSPSPGQGNHGYTF. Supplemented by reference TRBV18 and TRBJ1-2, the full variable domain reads NAGVMQNPRHLVRRRGQEARLRCSPMKGHSHVYWYRQLPEEGLKFMVYLQKENIIDESGMPKERFSAEFPKEGPSILRIQQVVRGDSAAYFCASSPSPGQGNHGYTFGSGTRLTVV.

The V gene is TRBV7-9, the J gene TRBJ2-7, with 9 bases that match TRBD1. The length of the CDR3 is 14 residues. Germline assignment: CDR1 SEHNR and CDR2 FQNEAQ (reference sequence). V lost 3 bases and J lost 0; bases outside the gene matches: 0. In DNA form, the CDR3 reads TGTGCCAGCAGCTTGACAGGGGGCTCCTACGAGCAGTACTTC. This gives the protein CASSLTGGSYEQYF.

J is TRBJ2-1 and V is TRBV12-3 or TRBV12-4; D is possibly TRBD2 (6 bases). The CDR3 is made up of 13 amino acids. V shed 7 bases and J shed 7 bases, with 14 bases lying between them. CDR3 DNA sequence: TGTGCCAGCACTCGCGGGGCGTCGAATGAGCAGTTCTTC. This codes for CASTRGASNEQFF.